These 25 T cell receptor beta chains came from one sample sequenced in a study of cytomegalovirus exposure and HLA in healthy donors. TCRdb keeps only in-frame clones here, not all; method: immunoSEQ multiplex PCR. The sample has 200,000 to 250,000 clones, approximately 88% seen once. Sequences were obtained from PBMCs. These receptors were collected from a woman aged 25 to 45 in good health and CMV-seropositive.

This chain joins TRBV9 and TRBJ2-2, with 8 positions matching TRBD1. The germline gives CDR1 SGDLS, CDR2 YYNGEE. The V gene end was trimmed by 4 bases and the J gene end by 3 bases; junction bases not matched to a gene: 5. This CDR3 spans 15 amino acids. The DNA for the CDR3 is TGTGCCAGCAGCCCCCAGACAGGGGACACCGGGGAGCTGTTTTTT. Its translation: CASSPQTGDTGELFF.

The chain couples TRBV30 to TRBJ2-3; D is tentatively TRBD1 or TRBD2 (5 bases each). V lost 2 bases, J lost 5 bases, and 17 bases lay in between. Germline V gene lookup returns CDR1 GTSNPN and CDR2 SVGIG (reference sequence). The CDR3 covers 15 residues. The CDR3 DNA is TGTGCCTGGAGTCCACGACTATCGAGGGGAGATACGCAGTATTTT. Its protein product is CAWSPRLSRGDTQYF.

The CDR3 sequence: CASSVDSKGERNYGYTF. CDR3 nucleotides: TGTGCCAGCAGCGTAGATTCGAAGGGAGAACGGAACTATGGCTACACCTTC. V usage is TRBV9 and J usage is TRBJ1-2; D is undetermined. Germline V gene lookup returns CDR1 SGDLS and CDR2 YYNGEE. The CDR3 length is 17 residues. V lost 0 bases and J lost 2, with 17 bases in between.

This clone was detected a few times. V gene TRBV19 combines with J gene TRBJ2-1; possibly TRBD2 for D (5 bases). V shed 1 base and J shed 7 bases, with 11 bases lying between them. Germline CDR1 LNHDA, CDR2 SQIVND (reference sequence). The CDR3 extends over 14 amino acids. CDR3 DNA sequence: TGTGCCAGTAGTATAGCCGGACTCCAAAATGAGCAGTTCTTC. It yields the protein CASSIAGLQNEQFF.

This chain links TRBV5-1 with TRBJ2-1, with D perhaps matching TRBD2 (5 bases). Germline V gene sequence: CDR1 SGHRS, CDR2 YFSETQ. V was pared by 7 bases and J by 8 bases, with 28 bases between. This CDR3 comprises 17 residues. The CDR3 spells CASRKTSLFGEGDEQFF. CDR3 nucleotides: TGCGCCAGCCGGAAGACGAGTCTTTTCGGAGAGGGAGATGAGCAGTTCTTC.

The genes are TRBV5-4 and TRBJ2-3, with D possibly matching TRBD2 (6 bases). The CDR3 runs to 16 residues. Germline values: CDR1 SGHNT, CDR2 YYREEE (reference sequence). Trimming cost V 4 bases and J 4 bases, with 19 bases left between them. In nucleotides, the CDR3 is TGTGCCAGCAGCGCCCGGCGGGATGTTTTGGCAGATACGCAGTATTTT. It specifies CASSARRDVLADTQYF. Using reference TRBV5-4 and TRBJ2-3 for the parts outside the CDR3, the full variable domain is ETGVTQSPTHLIKTRGQQVTLRCSSQSGHNTVSWYQQALGQGPQFIFQYYREEENGRGNFPPRFSGLQFPNYSSELNVNALELDDSALYLCASSARRDVLADTQYFGPGTRLTVL.

DNA for the CDR3: TGTGCCAGCAGCCCCTTAGGAGGGAATAATCAGCCCCAGCATTTT. It is translated as CASSPLGGNNQPQHF. The rearrangement uses TRBV7-2 and TRBJ1-5; D not certain. CDR3 size: 15 residues. The germline gives CDR1 SGHTA, CDR2 FQGNSA. V lost 5 bases and J lost 4, with 15 bases in between.

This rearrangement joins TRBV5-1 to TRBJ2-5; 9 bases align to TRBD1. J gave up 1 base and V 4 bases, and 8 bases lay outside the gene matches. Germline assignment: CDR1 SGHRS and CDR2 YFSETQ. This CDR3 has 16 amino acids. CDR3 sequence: CASSPGDRETQETQYF. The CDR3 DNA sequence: TGCGCCAGCAGCCCAGGGGACAGGGAGACCCAAGAGACCCAGTACTTC.

The DNA of the CDR3 is TGTGCCATCAGCCTCGAACAGGGGGTGAACACTGAAGCTTTCTTT. Residues: CAISLEQGVNTEAFF. The chain uses TRBV10-3 and TRBJ1-1; TRBD1 agrees at 8 bases. Trimming cost V 6 bases and J 0 bases; bases outside gene matches: 6. The CDR3 sequence is 15 residues long. The V gene's germline CDR1 is ENHRY and CDR2 SYGVKD.

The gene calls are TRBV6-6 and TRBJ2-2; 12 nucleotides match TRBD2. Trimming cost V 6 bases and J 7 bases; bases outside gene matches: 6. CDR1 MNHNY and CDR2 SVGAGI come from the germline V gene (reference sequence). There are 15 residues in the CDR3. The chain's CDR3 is CASRRGLAGSGELFF. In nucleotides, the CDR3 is TGTGCCAGCAGGCGCGGACTAGCGGGAAGCGGGGAGCTGTTTTTT.

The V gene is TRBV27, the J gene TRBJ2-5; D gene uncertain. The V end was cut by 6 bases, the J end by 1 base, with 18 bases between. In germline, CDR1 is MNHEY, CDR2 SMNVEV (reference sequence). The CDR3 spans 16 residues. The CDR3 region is CASSYVSVLGQETQYF. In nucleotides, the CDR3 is TGTGCCAGCAGCTATGTCTCGGTTCTTGGCCAAGAGACCCAGTACTTC.

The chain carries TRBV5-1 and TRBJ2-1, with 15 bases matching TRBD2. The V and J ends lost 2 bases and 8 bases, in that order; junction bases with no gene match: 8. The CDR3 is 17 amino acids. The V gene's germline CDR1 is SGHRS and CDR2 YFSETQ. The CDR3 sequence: CASSFYGTSGRRDEQFF. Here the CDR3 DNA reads TGCGCCAGCAGCTTTTATGGGACTAGCGGGAGGAGGGATGAGCAGTTCTTC.

The CDR3 bases are TGTGCCAGCAGCTGGACAGGGACGTTTGGAGAGACCCAGTACTTC. Translated: CASSWTGTFGETQYF. V is TRBV6-5 and J is TRBJ2-5, with TRBD1 matching 8 bases. Looked up from germline, CDR1 is MNHEY and CDR2 is SVGAGI. The junction had 10 bases not matched to a gene; V was cut back by 6 bases and J by 4 bases. The CDR3 extends over 15 amino acids.

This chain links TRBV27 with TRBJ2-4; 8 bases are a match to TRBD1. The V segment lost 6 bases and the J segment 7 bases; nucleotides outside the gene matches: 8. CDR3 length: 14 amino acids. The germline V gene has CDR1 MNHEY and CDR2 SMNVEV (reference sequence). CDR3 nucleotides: TGTGCCAGCAGCCCGACAGGGGTAGGGAACATTCAGTACTTC. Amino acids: CASSPTGVGNIQYF.

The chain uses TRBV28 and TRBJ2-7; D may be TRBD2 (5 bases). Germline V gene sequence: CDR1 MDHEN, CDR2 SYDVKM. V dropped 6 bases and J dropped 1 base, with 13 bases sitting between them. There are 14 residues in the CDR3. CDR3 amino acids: CASSPRTGSYEQYF. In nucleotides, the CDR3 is TGTGCCAGCAGCCCCCGGACGGGATCCTACGAGCAGTACTTC. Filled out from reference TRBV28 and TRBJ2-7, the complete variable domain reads DVKVTQSSRYLVKRTGEKVFLECVQDMDHENMFWYRQDPGLGLRLIYFSYDVKMKEKGDIPEGYSVSREKKERFSLILESASTNQTSMYLCASSPRTGSYEQYFGPGTRLTVT.

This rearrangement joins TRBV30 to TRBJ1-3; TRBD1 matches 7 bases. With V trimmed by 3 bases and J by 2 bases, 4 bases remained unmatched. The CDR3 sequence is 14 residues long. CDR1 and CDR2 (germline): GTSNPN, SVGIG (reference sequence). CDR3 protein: CAWSPGTAGNTIYF. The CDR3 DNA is TGTGCCTGGAGCCCCGGGACAGCTGGAAACACCATATATTTT.

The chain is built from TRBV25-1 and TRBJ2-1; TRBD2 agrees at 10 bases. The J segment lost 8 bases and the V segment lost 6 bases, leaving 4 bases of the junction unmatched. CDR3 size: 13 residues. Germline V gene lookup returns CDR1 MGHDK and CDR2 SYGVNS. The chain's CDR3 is CASSLAGVDEQFF. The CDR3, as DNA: TGTGCCAGCAGCCTAGCGGGAGTGGATGAGCAGTTCTTC.

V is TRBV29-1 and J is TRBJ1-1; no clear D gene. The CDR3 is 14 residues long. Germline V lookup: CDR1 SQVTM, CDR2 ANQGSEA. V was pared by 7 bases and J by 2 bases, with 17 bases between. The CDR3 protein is CSAGMAQPNTEAFF. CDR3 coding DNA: TGCAGCGCGGGGATGGCACAACCCAACACTGAAGCTTTCTTT.

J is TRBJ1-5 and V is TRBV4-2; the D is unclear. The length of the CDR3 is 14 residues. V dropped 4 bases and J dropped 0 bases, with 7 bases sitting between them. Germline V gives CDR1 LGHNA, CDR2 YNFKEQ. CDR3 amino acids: CASSRAYSNQPQHF. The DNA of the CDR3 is TGTGCCAGCAGCCGCGCATATAGCAATCAGCCCCAGCATTTT.

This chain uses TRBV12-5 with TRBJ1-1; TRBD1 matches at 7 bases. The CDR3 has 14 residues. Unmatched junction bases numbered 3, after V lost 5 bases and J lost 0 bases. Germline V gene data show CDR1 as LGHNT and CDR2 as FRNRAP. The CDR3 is CASGTTGMNTEAFF. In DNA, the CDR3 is TGTGCTAGTGGTACGACAGGGATGAACACTGAAGCTTTCTTT.

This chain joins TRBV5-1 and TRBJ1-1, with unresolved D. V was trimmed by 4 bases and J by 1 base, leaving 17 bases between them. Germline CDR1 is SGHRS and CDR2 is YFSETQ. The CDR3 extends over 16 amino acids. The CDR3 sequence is CASSLSEAAGNTEAFF. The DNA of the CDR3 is TGCGCCAGCAGCCTGTCTGAAGCGGCTGGGAACACTGAAGCTTTCTTT.

The CDR3 protein is CASRNLEGGLNTEAFF. The CDR3 region has the DNA TGTGCCAGCAGGAATCTGGAGGGGGGACTGAACACTGAAGCTTTCTTT. The chain is built from TRBV27 and TRBJ1-1, with a weak D call TRBD1 (6 bases). V lost 6 bases to trimming and J lost 0 bases, with 17 bases between them. The CDR3 runs to 16 residues. The germline V gene encodes CDR1 MNHEY and CDR2 SMNVEV (reference sequence).

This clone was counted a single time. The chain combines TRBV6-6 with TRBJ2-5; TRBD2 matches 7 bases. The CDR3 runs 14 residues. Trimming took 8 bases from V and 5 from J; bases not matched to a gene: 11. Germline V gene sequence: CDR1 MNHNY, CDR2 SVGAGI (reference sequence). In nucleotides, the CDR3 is TGTGCCAGCCTGGCGCCGGGAGGCGGTGAGACCCAGTACTTC. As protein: CASLAPGGGETQYF.

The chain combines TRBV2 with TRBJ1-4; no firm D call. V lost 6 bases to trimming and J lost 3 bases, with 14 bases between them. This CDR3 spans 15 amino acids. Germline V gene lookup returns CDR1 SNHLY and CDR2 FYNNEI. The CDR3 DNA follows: TGTGCCAGCAGGGACCGGTGGGCCGCTAATGAAAAACTGTTTTTT. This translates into CASRDRWAANEKLFF.

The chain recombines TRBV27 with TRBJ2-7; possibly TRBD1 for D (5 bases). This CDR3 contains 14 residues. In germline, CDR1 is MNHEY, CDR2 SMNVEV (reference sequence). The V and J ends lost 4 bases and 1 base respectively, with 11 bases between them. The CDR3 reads CASSSIDSSYEQYF. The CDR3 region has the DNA TGTGCCAGCAGTTCGATCGACAGTTCCTACGAGCAGTACTTC.